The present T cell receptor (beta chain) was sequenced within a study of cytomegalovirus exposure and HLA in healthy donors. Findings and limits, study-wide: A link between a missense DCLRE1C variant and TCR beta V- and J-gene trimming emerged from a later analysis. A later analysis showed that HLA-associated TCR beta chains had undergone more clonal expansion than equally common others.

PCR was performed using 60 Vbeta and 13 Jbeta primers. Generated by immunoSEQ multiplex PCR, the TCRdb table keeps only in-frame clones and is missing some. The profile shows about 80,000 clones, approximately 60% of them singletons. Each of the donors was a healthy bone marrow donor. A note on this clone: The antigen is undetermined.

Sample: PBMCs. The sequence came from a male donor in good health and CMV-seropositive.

The CDR3 bases are TGTGCCTGGAGTGGGAGTCCGGGGGAGACCCAGTACTTC. Its translation is CAWSGSPGETQYF. The chain recombines TRBV30 with TRBJ2-5; tentatively, D is TRBD2 (5 bases). CDR3 length equals 13 residues. V lost 1 base to trimming and J lost 5 bases, with 11 bases between them. Germline loops: CDR1 GTSNPN, CDR2 SVGIG (reference sequence).